A selection of T cell receptor beta chains follows, all from one sample in a study of T cell changes during pregnancy in multiple sclerosis. The data were produced by immunoSEQ multiplex PCR, yet TCRdb's version contains in-frame clones alone and is incomplete. The table lists tens of thousands of clones, 93% of them singletons. Sequencing used peripheral blood, obtained in the second trimester of pregnancy. The receptors were sampled from a female donor with multiple sclerosis, enrolled in a pregnancy study. The CDR3 runs from the conserved cysteine through the conserved F or W. Each record gives: V gene, CDR3 protein.

>TRBV6-6
CASIGGYNSPLHF
>TRBV11-2
CASSLGLAGRDTQYF
>TRBV14
CASSVLDRAYEQYF
>TRBV4-1
CASSQGTGKDYTF
>TRBV7-9
CASSPRGSDGYTF
>TRBV19
CASSNRQGGYEQYF
>TRBV11-2
CASSFLEGKSYEQYF
>TRBV7-8
CATTEGQGRTEAFF
>TRBV5-1
CASKPGQANTEAFF
>TRBV4-1
CASSQTSGDTEAFF
>TRBV7-2
CASSPRWVRGGGETQYF
>TRBV9
CASSVAGGPTGELFF
>TRBV6-1
CASTMEGQGFGYTF
>TRBV29-1
CSARQGYEQYF
>TRBV5-1
CASSSPYSAEETQYF
>TRBV7-6
CASSLDKSGGAQETQYF
>TRBV7-2
CASSLVQDNYNEQFF
>TRBV5-1
CASMSEPGNYGYTF
>TRBV6-1
CASSVDSFYEQYF
>TRBV5-4
CASSLAPKTSTDTQYF
>TRBV19
CASTSGTGGGGGNQPQHF
>TRBV7-3
CASSLRAGGPYEQYF